One sample yielded the 15 T cell receptor beta chains listed below, sequenced in a study of tumor-infiltrating lymphocytes in primary liver carcinoma. Germline DNA was extracted alongside blood RNA, which was obtained from unsorted whole blood. The investigators made TCR beta cDNA from 400 to 550 ng total RNA, using a constant-region primer. Sequencing libraries for TCR beta derived from three nested multiplex PCR rounds that used slightly modified ARM-PCR. PCR rounds one and two used TRBV1-TRBV30 forward primers with a C-beta reverse primer for around 11 cycles each. TCRdb analysed the multiplex PCR reads with MiXCR anew, one entry per CDR3 protein. The sample consists of 250,000 to 400,000 distinct CDR3 sequences, 60% to 80% of them appearing once. Specimen: peripheral blood. These TCRs come from a man between 40 and 49 years old with primary liver carcinoma and hepatitis B virus infection.

Ten or more counts support this clonotype. This chain connects TRBV11-2 to TRBJ2-1; D is possibly TRBD2 (6 bases). Germline lookup yields CDR1 SGHAT and CDR2 FQNNGV. CDR3 length: 15 residues. Trimming shortened V by 2 bases and J by 4 bases, and 12 bases separated the two germline ends. As DNA, the CDR3 is TGTGCCAGCAGCTTAAATCGCGGGAATTACAATGAGCAGTTCTTC. The encoded protein is CASSLNRGNYNEQFF.

There are a few counts of this clonotype. This chain joins TRBV5-1 and TRBJ2-6; D unclear. V was clipped by 4 bases and J by 0 bases, with 5 bases between them. The CDR3 has 14 amino acids. Germline assignment: CDR1 SGHRS and CDR2 YFSETQ. The CDR3 here is CASSASSGANVLTF. The CDR3 region has the DNA TGCGCCAGCAGCGCTAGCTCTGGGGCCAACGTCCTGACTTTC.

In regard to this clonotype: Given a much more abundant clone one base away, this may be a read error. The chain joins TRBV10-2 to TRBJ2-2; D gene unclear. Germline CDR1 reads WSHSY; CDR2 reads SAAADI. This CDR3 is 13 amino acids long. The CDR3 sequence: CASSAGRNGELFF. The CDR3 DNA follows: TGTGCCAGCAGTGCTGGTCGGAACGGGGAGCTGTTTTTT.

V and J are TRBV6-2 or TRBV6-3 and TRBJ2-7; tentatively, D is TRBD2 (6 bases). CDR3 length equals 15 residues. V lost 6 bases and J 0 bases, leaving 15 bases between the germline ends. Germline loops: CDR1 MNHEY, CDR2 SVGEGT. CDR3 nucleotide sequence: TGTGCCAGCAGGGACCGACTAGGGGCCTCCTACGAGCAGTACTTC. Protein sequence: CASRDRLGASYEQYF.

This clonotype has at least ten counts. Written as DNA, the CDR3 is TGTGCCAGCAGCTTGACTAGAAATGAGCAGTTCTTC. This gives the protein CASSLTRNEQFF. This rearrangement joins TRBV7-8 to TRBJ2-1; D is possibly TRBD2 (6 bases). V was pared by 3 bases and J by 7 bases, with 7 bases between. Germline loops: CDR1 SGHVS, CDR2 FQNEAQ. The CDR3 spans 12 residues. Looking up the rest from reference TRBV7-8 and TRBJ2-1 gives the full variable domain: GAGVSQSPRYKVAKRGQDVALRCDPISGHVSLFWYQQALGQGPEFLTYFQNEAQLDKSGLPSDRFFAERPEGSVSTLKIQRTQQEDSAVYLCASSLTRNEQFFGPGTRLTVL.

With respect to this clonotype: The conserved phenylalanine or tryptophan is not found at the CDR3 terminus, so this likely reflects a read error. The chain couples TRBV6-5 to TRBJ1-1; TRBD1 is a possible D gene (6 bases). The CDR3 loop spans 15 amino acids. Germline V gene lookup returns CDR1 MNHEY and CDR2 SVGAGI. Trimming took off 6 bases at V and 4 bases at J, with 18 bases between the two ends. The CDR3 protein is CASRPFTGPSTEAFL. The CDR3 DNA is TGTGCCAGCAGACCTTTTACAGGGCCTAGCACTGAAGCTTTCTTA.

This clonotype came up many times. This chain connects TRBV10-2 to TRBJ2-7, with TRBD1 as a possible D gene (6 bases). Trimming removed 0 bases from V and 6 bases from J, with 18 bases in between. The CDR3 has 16 residues. Germline V gene data show CDR1 as WSHSY and CDR2 as SAAADI. The CDR3 loop reads CASSESTRRGSAEQYF. CDR3 nucleotide sequence: TGCGCCAGCAGTGAGTCGACACGCAGGGGTTCGGCCGAGCAGTACTTC.

The chain is built from TRBV11-1 and TRBJ2-7; D perhaps matches TRBD2 (5 bases). Germline loops: CDR1 SGHAT, CDR2 FQDESV (reference sequence). The CDR3 runs to 11 residues. DNA of the CDR3: TGTTCTAGCACTAAGGGCTACGAGCAGTACTTC. The encoded protein is CSSTKGYEQYF.

Concerning this clonotype: The junction and the germline gene differ at one end; a read error may be behind it. The V gene is TRBV11-2, the J gene TRBJ2-1; D possibly matches TRBD1 or TRBD2 (6 bases each). The length of the CDR3 is 16 residues. The germline V gene encodes CDR1 SGHAT and CDR2 FQNNGV. The CDR3: CVSSSGISGGHQEQFF. In DNA, the CDR3 is TGTGTCAGCAGCTCTGGGATTAGTGGGGGGCACCAGGAGCAGTTCTTC. Filled out from reference TRBV11-2 and TRBJ2-1, the complete variable domain reads EAGVAQSPRYKIIEKRQSVAFWCNPISGHATLYWYQQILGQGPKLLIQFQNNGVVDDSQLPKDRFSAERLKGVDSTLKIQPAKLEDSAVYLCVSSSGISGGHQEQFFGPGTRLTVL.

A few counts support this clonotype. A read error is possible here, since a much larger clone lies one base away. The J gene is TRBJ2-3, the V gene TRBV29-1, with D possibly being TRBD2 (6 bases). The CDR3 sequence is 14 residues long. Germline lookup yields CDR1 SQVTM and CDR2 ANQGSEA. CDR3 loop: CGVERGMGTDTQYF. In nucleotides, the CDR3 is TGCGGCGTTGAACGCGGGATGGGTACAGATACGCAGTATTTT.

The CDR3 DNA follows: TGTGCCAGCAGTCCATGGACTAGCGGGAGATGCCACGGGGAGACCCAGTACTTC. Amino acid sequence: CASSPWTSGRCHGETQYF. The chain recombines TRBV6-2 or TRBV6-3 with TRBJ2-5; the match to TRBD2 covers 13 bases. The CDR3 runs 18 residues. Germline CDR1 reads MNHEY; CDR2 reads SVGEGT. V lost 5 bases, J lost 5 bases, and 14 bases stayed unmatched.

The table lists this clonotype with a count of one. This clone may be a read error of a much larger clone one base away. V and J are TRBV4-1 and TRBJ2-1, with 9 bases matching TRBD2. CDR3 length equals 15 residues. Germline assignment: CDR1 MGHRA and CDR2 YSYEKL. The CDR3 region has the DNA TGCGCCAGCAGCCAAGCACTAGCGGGCTACAATGAGCAGTCCTTC. Its protein is CASSQALAGYNEQSF.

About this clonotype itself: Since a much larger clone is just one base distant, this may be a read error. This likely comes from a read error, as the CDR3 has no conserved phenylalanine or tryptophan at its end. V gene TRBV6-1 combines with J gene TRBJ1-1; 7 bases match TRBD1. Germline V gives CDR1 MNHNS, CDR2 SASEGT. The CDR3 spans 16 residues. V lost 7 bases, J lost 0 bases, and 11 bases stayed unmatched. The CDR3 coding sequence is TGTGCCAGCACTCCCGGCCCAGGGGGTATGAACACTGAAGCTTTCCTT. Translation gives CASTPGPGGMNTEAFL.

The rearrangement uses TRBV11-1 and TRBJ2-7; tentatively, D is TRBD2 (5 bases). V shed 3 bases and J shed 1 base, with 16 bases lying between them. CDR3 length equals 16 residues. Germline assignment: CDR1 SGHAT and CDR2 FQDESV (reference sequence). The CDR3 protein is CASSFAAGISSYEQYF. CDR3 DNA: TGTGCCAGCAGCTTTGCGGCGGGCATATCATCCTACGAGCAGTACTTC.

About this clonotype: An end of the junction differs from the germline gene, which may be a read error. The chain links TRBV6-1 to TRBJ2-7, with a tentative D call TRBD1 (6 bases). Germline lookup yields CDR1 MNHNS and CDR2 SASEGT. CDR3 length equals 17 residues. CDR3 in DNA: TGTGCCAGCAGTGAAGCAGGCGGCAGGGGCCGCACCTACGAGCATTACTTC. It encodes CASSEAGGRGRTYEHYF.